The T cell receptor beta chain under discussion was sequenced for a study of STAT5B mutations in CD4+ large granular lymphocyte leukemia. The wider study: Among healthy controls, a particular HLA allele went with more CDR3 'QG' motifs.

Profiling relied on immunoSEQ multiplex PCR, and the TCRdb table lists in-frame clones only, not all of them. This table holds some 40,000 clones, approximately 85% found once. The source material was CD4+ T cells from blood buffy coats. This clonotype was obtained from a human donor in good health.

The CDR3 reads CASSVDYQVNFYGYTF. The DNA of the CDR3 is TGTGCCAGCAGCGTAGACTATCAGGTGAACTTCTATGGCTACACCTTC. The chain links TRBV9 to TRBJ1-2; no reliable D call. Germline V lookup: CDR1 SGDLS, CDR2 YYNGEE. V shed 0 bases and J shed 4 bases, with 16 bases lying between them. The CDR3 extends over 16 amino acids.